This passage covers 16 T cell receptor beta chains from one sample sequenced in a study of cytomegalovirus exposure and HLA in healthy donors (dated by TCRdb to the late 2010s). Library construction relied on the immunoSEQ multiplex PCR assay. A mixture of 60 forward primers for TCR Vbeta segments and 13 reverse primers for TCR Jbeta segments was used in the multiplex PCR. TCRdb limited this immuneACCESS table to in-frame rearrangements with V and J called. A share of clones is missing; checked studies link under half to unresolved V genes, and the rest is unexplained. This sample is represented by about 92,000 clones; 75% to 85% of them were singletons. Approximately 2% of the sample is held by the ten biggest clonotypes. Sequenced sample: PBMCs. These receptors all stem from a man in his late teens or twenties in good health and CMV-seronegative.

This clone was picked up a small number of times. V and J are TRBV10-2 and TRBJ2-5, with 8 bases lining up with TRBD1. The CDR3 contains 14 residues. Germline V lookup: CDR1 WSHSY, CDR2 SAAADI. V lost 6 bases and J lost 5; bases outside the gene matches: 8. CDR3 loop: CASRHGQGSETQYF. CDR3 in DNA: TGCGCCAGCAGGCATGGACAGGGTAGCGAGACCCAGTACTTC.

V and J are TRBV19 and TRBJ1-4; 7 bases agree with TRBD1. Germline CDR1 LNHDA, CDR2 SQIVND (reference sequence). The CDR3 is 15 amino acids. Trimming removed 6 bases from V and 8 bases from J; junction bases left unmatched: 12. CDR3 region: CASSLSTGPGEKLFF. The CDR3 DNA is TGTGCCAGTAGCCTTTCGACAGGGCCGGGGGAAAAACTGTTTTTT.

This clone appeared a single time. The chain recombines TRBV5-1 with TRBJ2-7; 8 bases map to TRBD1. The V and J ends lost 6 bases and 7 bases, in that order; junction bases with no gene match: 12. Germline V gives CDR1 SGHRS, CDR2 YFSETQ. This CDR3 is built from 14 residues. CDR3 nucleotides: TGCGCCAGCACCCTGACAGGGGAGCCGGGGGAGCAGTACTTC. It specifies CASTLTGEPGEQYF.

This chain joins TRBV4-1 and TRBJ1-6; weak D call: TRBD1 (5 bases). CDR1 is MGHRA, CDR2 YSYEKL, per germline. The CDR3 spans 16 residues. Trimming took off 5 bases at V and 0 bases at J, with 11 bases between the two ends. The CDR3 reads CASSGGGNSYNSPLHF. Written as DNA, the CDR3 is TGCGCCAGCAGCGGGGGAGGAAACTCCTATAATTCACCCCTCCACTTT.

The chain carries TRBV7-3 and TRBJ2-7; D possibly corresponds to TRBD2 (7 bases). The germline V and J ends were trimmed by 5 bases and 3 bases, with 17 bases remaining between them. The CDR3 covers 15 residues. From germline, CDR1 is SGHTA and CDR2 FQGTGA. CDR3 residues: CASSPGGLTLYEQYF. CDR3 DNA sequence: TGTGCCAGCAGCCCGGGGGGCCTCACCCTCTACGAGCAGTACTTC.

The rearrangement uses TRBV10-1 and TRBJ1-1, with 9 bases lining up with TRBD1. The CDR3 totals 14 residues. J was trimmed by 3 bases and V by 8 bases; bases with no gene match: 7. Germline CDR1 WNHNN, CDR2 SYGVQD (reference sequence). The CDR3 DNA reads TGCGCCAGCTCCCGGGACAGGGTTGACACTGAAGCTTTCTTT. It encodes CASSRDRVDTEAFF.

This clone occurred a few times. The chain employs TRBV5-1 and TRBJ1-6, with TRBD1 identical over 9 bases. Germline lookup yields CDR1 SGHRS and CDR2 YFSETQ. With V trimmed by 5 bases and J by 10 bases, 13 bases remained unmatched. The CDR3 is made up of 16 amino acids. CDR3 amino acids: CASRDTTGGGFSPLHF. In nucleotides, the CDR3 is TGCGCCAGCAGGGATACTACAGGGGGCGGCTTCTCACCCCTCCACTTT.

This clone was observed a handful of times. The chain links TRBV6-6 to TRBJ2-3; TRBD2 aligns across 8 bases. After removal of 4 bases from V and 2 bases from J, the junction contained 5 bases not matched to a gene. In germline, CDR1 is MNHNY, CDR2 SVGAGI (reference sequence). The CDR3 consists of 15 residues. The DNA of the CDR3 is TGTGCCAGCAGTTCTACGGGGGGGGTCACAGATACGCAGTATTTT. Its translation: CASSSTGGVTDTQYF.

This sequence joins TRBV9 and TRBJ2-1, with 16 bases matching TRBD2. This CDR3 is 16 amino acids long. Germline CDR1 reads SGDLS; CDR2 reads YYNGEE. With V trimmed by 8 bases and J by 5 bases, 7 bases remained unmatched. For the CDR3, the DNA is TGTGCCAGTTCCGGGACTAGCGGGGGGGCTCACAATGAGCAGTTCTTC. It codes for CASSGTSGGAHNEQFF.

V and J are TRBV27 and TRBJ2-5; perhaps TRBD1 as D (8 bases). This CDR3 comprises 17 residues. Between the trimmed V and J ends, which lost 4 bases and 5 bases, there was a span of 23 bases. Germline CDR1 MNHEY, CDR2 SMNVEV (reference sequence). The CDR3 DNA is TGTGCCAGCAGTTCCTCCCCCAGGACAGGGCGGGGGGAGACCCAGTACTTC. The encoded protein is CASSSSPRTGRGETQYF.

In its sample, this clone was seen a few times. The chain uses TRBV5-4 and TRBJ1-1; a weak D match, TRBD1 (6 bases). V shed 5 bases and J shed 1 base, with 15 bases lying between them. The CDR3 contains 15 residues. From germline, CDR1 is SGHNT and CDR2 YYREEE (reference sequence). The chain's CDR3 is CASRSGGEGNTEAFF. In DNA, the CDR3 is TGTGCCAGCAGGAGTGGGGGCGAAGGGAACACTGAAGCTTTCTTT.

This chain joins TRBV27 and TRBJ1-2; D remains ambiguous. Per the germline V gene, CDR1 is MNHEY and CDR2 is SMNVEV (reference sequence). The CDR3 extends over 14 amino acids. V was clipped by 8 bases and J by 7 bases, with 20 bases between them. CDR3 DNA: TGTGCCAGCGGGAGCGGGCCTGACATGGGTGGCTACACCTTC. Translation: CASGSGPDMGGYTF.

For the CDR3, the DNA is TGTGCCAGTAGTCCCGGGAGCTATGGCTACACCTTC. Translation: CASSPGSYGYTF. The chain uses TRBV19 and TRBJ1-2, with unresolved D. Germline CDR1 LNHDA, CDR2 SQIVND (reference sequence). The CDR3 runs 12 residues. The ends were cut back, 5 bases at V and 4 bases at J, with 8 bases in the middle.

CDR3 amino acids: CASSGAGGRGSDYEQYF. The CDR3 DNA is TGTGCCAGCAGTGGGGCGGGAGGCAGGGGTTCCGACTACGAGCAGTACTTC. The gene calls are TRBV27 and TRBJ2-5; 8 bases align to TRBD2. The DNA end is a closer match to TRBJ2-7, so the J assignment may be wrong. Looked up from germline, CDR1 is MNHEY and CDR2 is SMNVEV (reference sequence). CDR3 length equals 17 residues.

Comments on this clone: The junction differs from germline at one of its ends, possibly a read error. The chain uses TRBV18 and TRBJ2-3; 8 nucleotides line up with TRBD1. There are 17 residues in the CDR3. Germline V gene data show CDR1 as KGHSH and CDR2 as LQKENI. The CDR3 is CASSAPNQGASTDTQYF. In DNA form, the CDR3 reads TGTGCCAGCTCAGCACCAAATCAGGGGGCTAGCACAGATACGCAGTATTTT. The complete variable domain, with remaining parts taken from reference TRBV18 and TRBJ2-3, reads NAGVMQNPRHLVRRRGQEARLRCSPMKGHSHVYWYRQLPEEGLKFMVYLQKENIIDESGMPKERFSAEFPKEGPSILRIQQVVRGDSAAYFCASSAPNQGASTDTQYFGPGTRLTVL.

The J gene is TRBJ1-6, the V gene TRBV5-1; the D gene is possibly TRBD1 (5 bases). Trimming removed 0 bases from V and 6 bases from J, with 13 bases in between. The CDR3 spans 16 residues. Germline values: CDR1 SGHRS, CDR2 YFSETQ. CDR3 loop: CASSLVGLGLNSPLHF. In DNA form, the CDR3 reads TGCGCCAGCAGCTTGGTGGGCCTGGGGCTTAATTCACCCCTCCACTTT.